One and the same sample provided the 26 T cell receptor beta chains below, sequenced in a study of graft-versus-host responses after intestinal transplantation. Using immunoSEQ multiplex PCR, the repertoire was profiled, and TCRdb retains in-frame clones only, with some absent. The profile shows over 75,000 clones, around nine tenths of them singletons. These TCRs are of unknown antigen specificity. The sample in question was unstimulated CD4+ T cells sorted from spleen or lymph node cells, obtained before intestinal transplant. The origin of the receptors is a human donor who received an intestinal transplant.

The CDR3 nucleotides read TGCGCCAGCAGCTCAGGACTGAACACCGGGGAGCTGTTTTTT. Its protein is CASSSGLNTGELFF. V and J are TRBV5-1 and TRBJ2-2, with D possibly matching TRBD2 (5 bases). Germline loops: CDR1 SGHRS, CDR2 YFSETQ. The V end lost 3 bases, the J end lost 1 base, and 7 bases lay between the germline ends. CDR3 size: 14 residues.

The DNA for the CDR3 is TGTGCCAGCAGTGCCCAGGGGGCGGTCACAGATACGCAGTATTTT. Residues: CASSAQGAVTDTQYF. The chain carries TRBV2 and TRBJ2-3; 8 bases line up with TRBD1. V shed 4 bases, J shed 2 bases, and the junction held 5 bases outside the gene matches. The germline gives CDR1 SNHLY, CDR2 FYNNEI. The CDR3 has 15 residues.

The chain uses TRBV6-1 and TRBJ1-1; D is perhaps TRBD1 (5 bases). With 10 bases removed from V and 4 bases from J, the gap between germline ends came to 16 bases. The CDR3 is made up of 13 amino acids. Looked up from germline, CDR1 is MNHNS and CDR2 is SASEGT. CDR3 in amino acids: CATTGQGTTEAFF. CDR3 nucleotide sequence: TGTGCCACCACTGGGCAGGGTACCACTGAAGCTTTCTTT.

In nucleotides, the CDR3 is TGTGCCAGCAGCCACGGGACTAGCGGAGGCTACGAGCAGTACTTC. Amino acid sequence: CASSHGTSGGYEQYF. The rearrangement joins TRBV4-2 to TRBJ2-7; 11 bases align to TRBD2. J was trimmed by 3 bases and V by 3 bases; bases with no gene match: 4. In germline, CDR1 is LGHNA, CDR2 YNFKEQ. The CDR3 is 15 amino acids.

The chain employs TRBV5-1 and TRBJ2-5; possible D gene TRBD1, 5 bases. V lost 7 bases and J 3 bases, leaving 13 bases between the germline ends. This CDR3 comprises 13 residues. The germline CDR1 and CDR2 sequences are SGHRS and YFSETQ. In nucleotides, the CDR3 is TGCGCCAGCTCCTTTGGCAGGGAAGAGACCCAGTACTTC. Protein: CASSFGREETQYF.

The CDR3 region is CSVHWGHQTQYF. The CDR3 DNA sequence: TGCAGCGTTCATTGGGGGCATCAGACCCAGTACTTC. The rearrangement links TRBV29-1 to TRBJ2-5; perhaps TRBD1 as D (6 bases). V was pared by 5 bases and J by 6 bases, with 13 bases between. The CDR3 covers 12 residues. Germline CDR1 and CDR2: SQVTM and ANQGSEA.

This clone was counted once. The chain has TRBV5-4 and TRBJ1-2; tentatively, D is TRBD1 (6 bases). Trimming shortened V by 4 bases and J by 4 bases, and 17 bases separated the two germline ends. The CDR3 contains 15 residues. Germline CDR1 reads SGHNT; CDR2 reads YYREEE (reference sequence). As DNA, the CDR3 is TGTGCCAGCAGCCTGGGGGCAGGGGCGTTCTATGGCTACACCTTC. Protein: CASSLGAGAFYGYTF.

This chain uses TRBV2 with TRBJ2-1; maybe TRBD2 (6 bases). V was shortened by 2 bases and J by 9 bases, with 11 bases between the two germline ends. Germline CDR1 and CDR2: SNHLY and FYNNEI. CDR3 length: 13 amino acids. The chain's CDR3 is CASSESSSGEQFF. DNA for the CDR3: TGTGCCAGCAGTGAATCCAGTAGCGGTGAGCAGTTCTTC.

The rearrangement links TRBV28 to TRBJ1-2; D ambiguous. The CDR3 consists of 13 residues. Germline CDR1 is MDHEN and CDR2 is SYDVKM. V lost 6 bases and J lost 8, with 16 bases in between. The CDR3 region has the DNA TGTGCCAGCAGCCGGACTGCGTCTTGGGGCTACACCTTC. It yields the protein CASSRTASWGYTF.

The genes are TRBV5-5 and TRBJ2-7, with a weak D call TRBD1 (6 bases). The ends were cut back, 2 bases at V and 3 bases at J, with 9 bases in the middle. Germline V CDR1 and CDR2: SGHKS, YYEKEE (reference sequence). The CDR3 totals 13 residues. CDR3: CASSFGRGYEQYF. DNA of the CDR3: TGTGCCAGCAGCTTCGGCAGGGGCTACGAGCAGTACTTC.

CDR3 nucleotide sequence: TGTGCCTGGAGCCCCGGGACTAGCCAAGAGACCCAGTACTTC. Translation: CAWSPGTSQETQYF. The V gene is TRBV30, the J gene TRBJ2-5; 8 bases agree with TRBD2. The CDR3 has 14 amino acids. Germline V gene data show CDR1 as GTSNPN and CDR2 as SVGIG (reference sequence). V shed 3 bases and J 1 base; nucleotides not matched to a gene: 4.

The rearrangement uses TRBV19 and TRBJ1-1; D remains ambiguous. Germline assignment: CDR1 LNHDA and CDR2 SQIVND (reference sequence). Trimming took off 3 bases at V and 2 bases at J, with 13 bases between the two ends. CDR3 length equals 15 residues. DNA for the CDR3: TGTGCCAGTAGTATTAGCGGAGAGTTCAACACTGAAGCTTTCTTT. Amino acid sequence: CASSISGEFNTEAFF.

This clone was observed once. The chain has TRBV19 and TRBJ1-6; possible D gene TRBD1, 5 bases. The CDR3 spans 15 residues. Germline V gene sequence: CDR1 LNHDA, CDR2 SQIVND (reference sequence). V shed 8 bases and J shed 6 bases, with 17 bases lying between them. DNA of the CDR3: TGTGCCAGTCAGAGAGCGGGACTAAGTAATTCACCCCTCCACTTT. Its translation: CASQRAGLSNSPLHF.

As DNA, the CDR3 is TGTGCCAGCAGTTCTAGCGGGGGGGGACCCTACGAGCAGTACTTC. Translation gives CASSSSGGGPYEQYF. The rearrangement links TRBV28 to TRBJ2-7; TRBD2 matches at 12 bases. The ends lost 4 bases at V and 2 bases at J; junction bases unmatched: 3. The CDR3 length is 15 residues. Germline assignment: CDR1 MDHEN and CDR2 SYDVKM.

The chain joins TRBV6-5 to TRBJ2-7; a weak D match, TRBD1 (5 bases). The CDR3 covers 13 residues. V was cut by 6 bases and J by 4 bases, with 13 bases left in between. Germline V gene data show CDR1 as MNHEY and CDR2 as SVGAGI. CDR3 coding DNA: TGTGCCAGCAGCAAGACAGTCCTATACGAGCAGTACTTC. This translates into CASSKTVLYEQYF.

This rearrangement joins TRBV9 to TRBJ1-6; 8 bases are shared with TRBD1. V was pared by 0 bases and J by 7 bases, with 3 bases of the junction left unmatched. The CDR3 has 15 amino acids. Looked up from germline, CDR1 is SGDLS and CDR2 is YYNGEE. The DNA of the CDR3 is TGTGCCAGCAGCGTAGGGACAGGGTCCAATTCACCCCTCCACTTT. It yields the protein CASSVGTGSNSPLHF.

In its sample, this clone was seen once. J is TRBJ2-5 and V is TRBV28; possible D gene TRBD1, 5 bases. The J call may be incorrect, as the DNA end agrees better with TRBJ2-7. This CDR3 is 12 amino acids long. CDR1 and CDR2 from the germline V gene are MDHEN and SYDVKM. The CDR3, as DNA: TGTGCCAGCAGCCTCCAGGGCTACGAGCAGTACTTC. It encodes CASSLQGYEQYF.

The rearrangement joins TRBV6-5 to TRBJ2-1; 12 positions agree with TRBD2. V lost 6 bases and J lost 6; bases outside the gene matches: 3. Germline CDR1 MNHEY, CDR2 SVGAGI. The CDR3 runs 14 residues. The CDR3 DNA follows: TGTGCCAGCAGCCCTAGCGGGGGGGGCAATGAGCAGTTCTTC. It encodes CASSPSGGGNEQFF.

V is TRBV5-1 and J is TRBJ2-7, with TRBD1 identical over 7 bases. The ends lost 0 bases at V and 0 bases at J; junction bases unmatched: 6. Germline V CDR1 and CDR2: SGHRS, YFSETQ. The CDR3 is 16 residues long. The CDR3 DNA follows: TGCGCCAGCAGCTTGGAGGGACAGCCAATCTCCTACGAGCAGTACTTC. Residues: CASSLEGQPISYEQYF.

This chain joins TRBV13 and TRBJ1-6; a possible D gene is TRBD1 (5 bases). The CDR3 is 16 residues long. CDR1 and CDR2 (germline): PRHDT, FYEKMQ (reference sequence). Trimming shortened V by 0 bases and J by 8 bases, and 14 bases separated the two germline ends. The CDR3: CASSLGHRRMDSPLHF. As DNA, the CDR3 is TGTGCCAGCAGCTTAGGACACAGGCGTATGGATTCACCCCTCCACTTT.

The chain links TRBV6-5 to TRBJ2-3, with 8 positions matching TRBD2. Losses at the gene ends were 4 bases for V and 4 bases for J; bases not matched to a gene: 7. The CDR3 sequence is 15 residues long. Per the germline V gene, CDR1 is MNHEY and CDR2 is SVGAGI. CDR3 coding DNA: TGTGCCAGCAGTTCCAGCGGGAGTACTCCAGATACGCAGTATTTT. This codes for CASSSSGSTPDTQYF.

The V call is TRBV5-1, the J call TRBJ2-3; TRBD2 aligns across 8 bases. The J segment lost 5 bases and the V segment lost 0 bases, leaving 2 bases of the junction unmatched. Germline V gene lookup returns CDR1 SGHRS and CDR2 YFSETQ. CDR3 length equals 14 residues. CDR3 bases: TGCGCCAGCAGCTTGGACGGGGGGGAAGATACGCAGTATTTT. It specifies CASSLDGGEDTQYF.

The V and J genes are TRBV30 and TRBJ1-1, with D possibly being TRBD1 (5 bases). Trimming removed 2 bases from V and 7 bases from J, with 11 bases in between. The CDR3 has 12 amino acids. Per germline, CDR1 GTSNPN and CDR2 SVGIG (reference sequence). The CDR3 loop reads CAWSTGPIEAFF. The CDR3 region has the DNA TGTGCCTGGAGTACAGGTCCTATTGAAGCTTTCTTT.

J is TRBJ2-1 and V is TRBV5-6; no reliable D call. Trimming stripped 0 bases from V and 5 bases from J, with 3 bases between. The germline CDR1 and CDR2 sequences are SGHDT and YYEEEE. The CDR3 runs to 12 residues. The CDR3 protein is CASSLVNNEQFF. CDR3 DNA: TGTGCCAGCAGCTTGGTTAACAATGAGCAGTTCTTC.

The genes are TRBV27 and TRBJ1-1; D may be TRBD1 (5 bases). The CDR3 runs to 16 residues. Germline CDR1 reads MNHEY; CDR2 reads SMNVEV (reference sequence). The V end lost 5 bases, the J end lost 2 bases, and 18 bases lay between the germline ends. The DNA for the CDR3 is TGTGCCAGCAGTCCGCGAAAAGGGGTCGATAACACTGAAGCTTTCTTT. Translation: CASSPRKGVDNTEAFF.

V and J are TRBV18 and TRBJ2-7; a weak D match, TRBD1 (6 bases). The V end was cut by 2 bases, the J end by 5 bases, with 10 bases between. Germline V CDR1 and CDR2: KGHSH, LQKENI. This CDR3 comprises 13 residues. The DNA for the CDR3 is TGTGCCAGCTCACCATCCCACAGGGACGAGCAGTACTTC. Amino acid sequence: CASSPSHRDEQYF.